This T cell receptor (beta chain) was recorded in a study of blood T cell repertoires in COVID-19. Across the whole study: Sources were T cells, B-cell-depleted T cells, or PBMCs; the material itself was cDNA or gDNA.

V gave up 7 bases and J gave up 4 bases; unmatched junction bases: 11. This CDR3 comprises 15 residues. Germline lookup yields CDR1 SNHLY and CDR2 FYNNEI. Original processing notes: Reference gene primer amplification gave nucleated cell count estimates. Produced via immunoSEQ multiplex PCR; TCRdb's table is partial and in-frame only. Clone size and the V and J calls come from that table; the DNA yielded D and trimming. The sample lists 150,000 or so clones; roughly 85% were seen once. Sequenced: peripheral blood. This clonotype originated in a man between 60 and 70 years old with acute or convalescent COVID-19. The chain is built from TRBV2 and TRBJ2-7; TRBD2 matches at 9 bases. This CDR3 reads CASIGGSGSFYEQYF. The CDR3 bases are TGTGCCAGCATTGGAGGTAGCGGGAGCTTTTACGAGCAGTACTTC.